This TCR beta chain was found in a study of Ad26.COV2.S vaccination and SARS-CoV-2 variants. Study-level points and caveats: Comparability of non-spike TCR breadth was observed across vaccine and placebo recipients.

The count of this clone is one. Its antigen is not identified. Germline lookup yields CDR1 SGHRS and CDR2 YFSETQ. V was cut by 3 bases and J by 5 bases, with 17 bases left in between. CDR3 length: 15 amino acids. Treatment in this sample: some 19 received Ad26.COV2.S at low or high dose, single or two shots; about 5 received placebo; per-sample allocation not given. On day 63 after the first injection, vaccine and placebo recipients gave samples. Assay: immunoSEQ multiplex PCR; the TCRdb copy retains only in-frame clones and omits some. Among more than 350,000 clones listed, 90% were seen once. V is TRBV5-1 and J is TRBJ1-2, with D possibly matching TRBD1 (5 bases). The receptor comes from a person aged 18-60 years who received the Ad26.COV2.S COVID-19 vaccine or a placebo. Material: peripheral blood, obtained in a trial of Ad26.COV2.S vaccine versus placebo. The DNA of the CDR3 is TGCGCCAGCAGCTCGGGACTGATTGAACCTTATGGCTACACCTTC. Its protein is CASSSGLIEPYGYTF.